The rows below give T cell receptor beta chains drawn from one sample of a study of OX40 agonist ivuxolimab in advanced cancers. The repertoire was sequenced with immunoSEQ multiplex PCR; TCRdb's copy has only in-frame clones and lacks some. The table shows approximately 64,000 clones, with 86% occurring only once. The sequencing here drew on CD4+ or CD8+ T cells sorted from blood, taken in a trial of the OX40 agonist ivuxolimab. The receptors derive from an adult with an advanced solid tumor such as melanoma, head and neck, liver or kidney cancer. CDR3s leave out the opening cysteine and the closing phenylalanine or tryptophan. The order of the fields is V gene, CDR3 protein.

TRBV9 ASSVEGSGGVDTQY
TRBV18 ASSPIGSVSAGELF
TRBV10-1 ANRDREVGNQPQH
TRBV30 AWSTTENQPQH
TRBV4-2 ASSQAPQTGGSYNEQF
TRBV7-9 ASSRLQGLDTGELF
TRBV29-1 SVEEGGNEQY
TRBV19 ASSMSSGGTYTGELF
TRBV5-1 ASSQTTSGGTDTQY
TRBV5-6 ASSLGQGEGYT
TRBV27 ASGRASYNSPLH
TRBV7-9 ASSISNQPQH
TRBV4-1 ASSGNSGYSGGYT
TRBV7-2 ASSTPGQGVNGYT
TRBV11-2 ASSPGTITLSYEQY
TRBV4-1 ASRRGPKETQY
TRBV6-1 ASRAWDTNSPLH
TRBV7-9 ASGVEQY
TRBV5-1 ASTRDARRATNEKLF
TRBV6-5 ASSFRPSFSSYEQY
TRBV10-3 AISVSLTQDEQY
TRBV27 ASSLKLRGQDAYNEQF
TRBV19 ASSISQGASYEQY
TRBV6-5 ASSWGNRGHNEQF
TRBV14 ASSHLGGTGVGNEQF
TRBV6-6 ASSTGLAGGDTQY
TRBV7-2 ASSLSPENTIY
TRBV10-3 ATRRDNQPQH
TRBV4-1 ASSQAAQETQY
TRBV7-3 ASSLDPGNTEAF
TRBV7-9 ASSLAGGISPLH
TRBV4-3 ASSQQIRGQGARNTIY
TRBV7-2 ASSPPTGFLYEQF
TRBV5-8 ASSLVRMTASTDTQY
TRBV5-4 ASSSPVRGEPETQY
TRBV2 ASSADGRGQPQH
TRBV27 ASSSTSSSNEKLF
TRBV28 ASNVEQPSLNTEAF
TRBV18 ASSPEEETVNSPLH
TRBV5-5 ASSLQGWNTEAF
TRBV7-3 ASSLGRADTQY
TRBV10-3 AISEPGQGAVGTGELF
TRBV5-4 ASSEGGPYEQY
TRBV5-4 ASSLLGTEAAQY
TRBV6-5 ASSYGFNRQPNGYT
TRBV2 ASSVGRANTEAF
TRBV7-3 ASSLDPGPYEQY
TRBV7-9 ASSLGGDYEEY
TRBV19 ASSILGVKDTEAF
TRBV5-1 ASSSFGGGEETQY
TRBV25-1 ASGGCGTGAHLGGYT
TRBV9 ASSARLAADNEQF
TRBV7-9 ASSPNVGGHTDTQY
TRBV5-1 ASSSSTYEQY
TRBV5-6 ASEGWGMNTEAF
TRBV9 ASSLPSGRGSTGELF
TRBV7-8 ASSPHRRVGTDTQY
TRBV28 ASSLNSGGTGDGYT
TRBV7-9 ASSLGGTYNEQF
TRBV6-7 ASSYSRQGVYEQY